A selection of T cell receptor beta chains follows, all from one sample in a study of blood T cell repertoires in COVID-19. Method: immunoSEQ multiplex PCR; TCRdb's copy keeps in-frame clones and lacks some. The sample records a few hundred thousand clones, about nine tenths being singletons. The sample consisted of peripheral blood. These receptors originate from a woman aged 30 to 39 who had recovered from COVID-19. The CDR3 runs from the conserved cysteine through the conserved F or W.

j_call	v_call	cdr3_aa
TRBJ1-2	TRBV15	CATSRLPRDNENGYTF
TRBJ1-1	TRBV28	CASRAGGEFALTEAFF
TRBJ2-5	TRBV5-4	CASSRTGEETQYF
TRBJ2-7	TRBV5-1	CASSEGQMYEQYF
TRBJ2-2	TRBV27	CASSLGLAVNTGELFF
TRBJ1-6	TRBV3-1/TRBV3-2	CASRGTEFNSPLHF
TRBJ1-1	TRBV12-3/TRBV12-4	CASSPPGGVTAFF
TRBJ1-6	TRBV18	CASSRRGALSPLHF
TRBJ2-5	TRBV4-1	CASSQEPPVTQETQYF
TRBJ1-4	TRBV9	CASSYPEGGNNEKLFF
TRBJ1-4	TRBV30	CAWQLPEKLFF
TRBJ1-1	TRBV5-1	CASSPLPGDRGAFF
TRBJ1-3	TRBV28	CASSVRGVFGNTIYF
TRBJ2-5	TRBV6-5	CASSFSGGEETQYF
TRBJ2-3	TRBV6-5	CASSYRPGGTDTQYF
TRBJ2-7	TRBV27	CASRIGTGVREQYF
TRBJ1-4	TRBV4-1	CASSRGQERRDDPNEKLFF
TRBJ2-5	TRBV20-1	CSASIGGAKNQETQYF
TRBJ2-7	TRBV3-1/TRBV3-2	CASSLSSYEQYF
TRBJ2-1	TRBV4-3	CASSQEWSGGAEEQFF
TRBJ1-6	TRBV19	CATRQGANNSPLHF
TRBJ2-1	TRBV19	CASSASILERGGPKGYNEQFF
TRBJ1-1	TRBV4-2	CASSQGVAGAFF
TRBJ2-7	TRBV28	CASRPGQSYEQYF
TRBJ2-5	TRBV6-5	CASSYSFGGKTQYF
TRBJ1-6	TRBV6-5	CASSRGARGSSPLHF
TRBJ1-6	TRBV5-4	CASSLDRNSPLHF
TRBJ2-1	TRBV6-5	CASRLSSYNEQFF
TRBJ1-1	TRBV28	CASRTEGLLTEAFF
TRBJ2-5	TRBV27	CASSFYGQEETQYF
TRBJ2-2	TRBV3-1/TRBV3-2	CASSPQLNTGELFF
TRBJ2-7	TRBV3-1/TRBV3-2	CASSQVPRGGQMTSYEQYF
TRBJ2-6	TRBV19	CASTKSGQGFSGANVLTF
TRBJ2-3	TRBV5-1	CASSLGAGGPPDTQYF
TRBJ2-1	TRBV4-1	CASSQALQADEQFF
TRBJ1-2	TRBV18	CASSPAGGAGYGYTF
TRBJ1-1	TRBV4-1	CASSLRQLNTEAFF
TRBJ2-2	TRBV18	CASSPPQGAGELFF
TRBJ1-1	TRBV30	CAWSERPMNTEAFF
TRBJ2-7	TRBV5-4	CASSFPGTGGYEQYF
TRBJ1-5	TRBV27	CASSLSGAGRDQPQHF
TRBJ1-4	TRBV4-2	CASSQHSWTKLFF
TRBJ2-1	TRBV4-2	CASSLSIFSYNEQFF
TRBJ1-2	TRBV29-1	CSVLAGVGPGGGYTF
TRBJ2-1	TRBV7-3	CASSLTTSRGNEQFF
TRBJ2-1	TRBV20-1	CSASPQGAEQFF
TRBJ2-1	TRBV5-4	CASSPDSGGAYNEQFF
TRBJ1-6	TRBV16	CASSQERDSPLHF
TRBJ2-3	TRBV29-1	CSVLGLPKDTQYF
TRBJ2-7	TRBV28	CASSPPQGTYEQYF